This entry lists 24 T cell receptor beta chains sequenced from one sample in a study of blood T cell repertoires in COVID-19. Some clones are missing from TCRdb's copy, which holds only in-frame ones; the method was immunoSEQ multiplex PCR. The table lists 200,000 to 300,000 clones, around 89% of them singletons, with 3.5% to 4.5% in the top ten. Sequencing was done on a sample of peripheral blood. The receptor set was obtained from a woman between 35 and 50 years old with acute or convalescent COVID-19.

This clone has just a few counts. Here the CDR3 DNA reads TGTGCCAGCAGGGGACAGGGGGTAGGCTATGGCTACACCTTC. It yields the protein CASRGQGVGYGYTF. The V and J genes are TRBV2 and TRBJ1-2, with 11 bases lining up with TRBD1. From germline, CDR1 is SNHLY and CDR2 FYNNEI. CDR3 size: 14 residues. V lost 6 bases to trimming and J lost 4 bases; unmatched junction nucleotides: 4.

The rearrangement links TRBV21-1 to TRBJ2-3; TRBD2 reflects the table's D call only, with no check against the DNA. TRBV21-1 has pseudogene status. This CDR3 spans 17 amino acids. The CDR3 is CASSKLTSNGGTDTQYF. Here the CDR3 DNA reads TGTGCCAGCAGCAAGCTAACTAGTAATGGAGGCACAGATACGCAGTATTTT.

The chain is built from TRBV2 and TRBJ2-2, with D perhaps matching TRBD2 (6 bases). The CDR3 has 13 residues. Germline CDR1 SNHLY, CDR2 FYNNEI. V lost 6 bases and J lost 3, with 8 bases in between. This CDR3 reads CASRGTYTGELFF. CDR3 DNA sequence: TGTGCCAGCAGAGGGACTTACACCGGGGAGCTGTTTTTT.

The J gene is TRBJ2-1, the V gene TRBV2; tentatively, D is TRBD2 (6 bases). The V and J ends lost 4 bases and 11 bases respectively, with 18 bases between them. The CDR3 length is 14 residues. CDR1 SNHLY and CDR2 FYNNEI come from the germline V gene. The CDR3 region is CASSVGTSPLQQFF. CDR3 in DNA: TGTGCCAGCAGTGTCGGGACTTCTCCCCTTCAGCAGTTCTTC.

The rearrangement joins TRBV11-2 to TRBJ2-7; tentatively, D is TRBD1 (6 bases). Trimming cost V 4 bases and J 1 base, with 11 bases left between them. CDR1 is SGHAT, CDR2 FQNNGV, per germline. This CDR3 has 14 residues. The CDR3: CASSWDTASYEQYV. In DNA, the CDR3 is TGTGCCAGCAGCTGGGACACAGCATCCTACGAGCAGTACGTC.

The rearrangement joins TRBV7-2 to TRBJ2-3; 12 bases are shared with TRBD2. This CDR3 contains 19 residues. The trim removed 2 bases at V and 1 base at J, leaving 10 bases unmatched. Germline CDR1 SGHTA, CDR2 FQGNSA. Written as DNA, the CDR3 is TGTGCCAGCAGCTTATTTTATTTCAGGACTAGCGGGGGCACAGATACGCAGTATTTT. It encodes CASSLFYFRTSGGTDTQYF.

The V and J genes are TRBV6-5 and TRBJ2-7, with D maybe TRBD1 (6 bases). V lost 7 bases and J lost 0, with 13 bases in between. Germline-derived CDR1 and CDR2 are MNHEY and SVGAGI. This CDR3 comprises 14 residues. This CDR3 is CASTVAGASYEQYV. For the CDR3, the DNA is TGTGCCAGCACGGTGGCAGGGGCCTCCTACGAGCAGTACGTC.

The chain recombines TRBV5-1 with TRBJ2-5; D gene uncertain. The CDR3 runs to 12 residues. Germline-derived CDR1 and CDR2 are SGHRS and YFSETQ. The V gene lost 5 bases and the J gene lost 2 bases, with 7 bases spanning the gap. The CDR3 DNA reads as TGCGCCAGCAGTTACAGTCAAGAGACCCAGTACTTC. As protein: CASSYSQETQYF.

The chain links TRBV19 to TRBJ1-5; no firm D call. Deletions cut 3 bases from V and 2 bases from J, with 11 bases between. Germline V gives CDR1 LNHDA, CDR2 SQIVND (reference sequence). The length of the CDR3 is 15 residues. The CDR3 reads CASSIVQAGNQPQHF. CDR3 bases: TGTGCCAGTAGTATCGTCCAAGCGGGCAATCAGCCCCAGCATTTT.

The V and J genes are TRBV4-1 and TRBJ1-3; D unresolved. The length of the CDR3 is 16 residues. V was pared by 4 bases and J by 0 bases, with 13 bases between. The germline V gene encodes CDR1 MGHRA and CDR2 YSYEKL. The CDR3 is CASSPVEAFSGNTIYF. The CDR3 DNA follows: TGCGCCAGCAGCCCAGTAGAGGCCTTCTCTGGAAACACCATATATTTT.

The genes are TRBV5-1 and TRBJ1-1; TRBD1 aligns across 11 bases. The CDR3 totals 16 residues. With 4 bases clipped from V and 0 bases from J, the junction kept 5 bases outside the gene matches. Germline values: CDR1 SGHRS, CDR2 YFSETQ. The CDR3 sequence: CASSMDRGPLNTEAFF. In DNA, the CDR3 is TGCGCCAGCAGCATGGACAGGGGGCCATTGAACACTGAAGCTTTCTTT.

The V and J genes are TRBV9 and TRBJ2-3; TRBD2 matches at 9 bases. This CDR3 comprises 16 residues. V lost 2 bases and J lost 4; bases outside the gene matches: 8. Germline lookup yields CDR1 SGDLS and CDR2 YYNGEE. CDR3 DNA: TGTGCCAGCAGCGTGTTTGCGGGGGGGCCTGCAGATACGCAGTATTTT. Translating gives CASSVFAGGPADTQYF.

The CDR3 sequence is CASGLTGNQPQHF. CDR3 bases: TGTGCTAGTGGTTTGACGGGCAATCAGCCCCAGCATTTT. The chain recombines TRBV12-5 with TRBJ1-5; D unclear. Trimming stripped 2 bases from V and 2 bases from J, with 4 bases between. Germline-derived CDR1 and CDR2 are LGHNT and FRNRAP. CDR3 length: 13 residues.

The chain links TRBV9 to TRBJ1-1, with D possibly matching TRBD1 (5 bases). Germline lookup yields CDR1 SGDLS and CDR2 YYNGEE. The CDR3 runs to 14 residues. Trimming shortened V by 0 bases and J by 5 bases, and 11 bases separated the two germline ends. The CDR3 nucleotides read TGTGCCAGCAGCGTAGACTTAGGGGTTACTGAAGCTTTCTTT. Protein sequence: CASSVDLGVTEAFF. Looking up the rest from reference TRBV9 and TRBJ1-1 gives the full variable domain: DSGVTQTPKHLITATGQRVTLRCSPRSGDLSVYWYQQSLDQGLQFLIQYYNGEERAKGNILERFSAQQFPDLHSELNLSSLELGDSALYFCASSVDLGVTEAFFGQGTRLTVV.

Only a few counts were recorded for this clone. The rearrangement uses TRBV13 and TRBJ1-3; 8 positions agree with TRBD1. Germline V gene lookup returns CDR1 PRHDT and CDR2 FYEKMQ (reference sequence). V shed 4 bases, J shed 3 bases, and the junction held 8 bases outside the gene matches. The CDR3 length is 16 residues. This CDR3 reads CASSYSQGAGGNTIYF. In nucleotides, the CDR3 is TGTGCCAGCAGCTATTCCCAGGGGGCTGGTGGAAACACCATATATTTT.

CDR3 coding DNA: TGTGCCAGCAGTTTCAAGGGGGACTATGGCTACACCTTC. Translation: CASSFKGDYGYTF. V is TRBV27 and J is TRBJ1-2, with D maybe TRBD1 (6 bases). V lost 3 bases and J lost 3, with 8 bases in between. Germline V CDR1 and CDR2: MNHEY, SMNVEV (reference sequence). CDR3 length: 13 amino acids.

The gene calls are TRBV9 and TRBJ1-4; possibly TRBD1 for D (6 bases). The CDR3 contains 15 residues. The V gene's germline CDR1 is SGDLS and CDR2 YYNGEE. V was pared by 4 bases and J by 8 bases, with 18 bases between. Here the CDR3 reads CASSPTGTAVEKLFF. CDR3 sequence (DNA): TGTGCCAGCAGCCCTACAGGGACGGCTGTGGAAAAACTGTTTTTT.

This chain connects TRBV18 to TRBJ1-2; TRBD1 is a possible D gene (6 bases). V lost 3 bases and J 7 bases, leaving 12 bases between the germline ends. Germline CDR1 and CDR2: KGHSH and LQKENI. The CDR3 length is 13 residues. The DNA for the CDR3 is TGTGCCAGCTCACCGGGAGGGGGTCGTGGCTACACCTTC. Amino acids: CASSPGGGRGYTF.

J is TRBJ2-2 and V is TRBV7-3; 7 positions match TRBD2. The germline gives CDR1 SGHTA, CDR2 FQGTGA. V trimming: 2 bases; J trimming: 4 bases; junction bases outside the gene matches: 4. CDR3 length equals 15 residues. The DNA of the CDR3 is TGTGCCAGCAGCTTAGGGCCGGGGGGCACCGGGGAGCTGTTTTTT. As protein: CASSLGPGGTGELFF.

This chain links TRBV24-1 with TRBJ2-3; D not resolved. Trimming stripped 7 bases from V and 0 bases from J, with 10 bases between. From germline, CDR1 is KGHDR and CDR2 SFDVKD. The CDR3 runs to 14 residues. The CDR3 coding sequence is TGTGCCACCAGCGACGACGGGAGCACAGATACGCAGTATTTT. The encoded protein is CATSDDGSTDTQYF.

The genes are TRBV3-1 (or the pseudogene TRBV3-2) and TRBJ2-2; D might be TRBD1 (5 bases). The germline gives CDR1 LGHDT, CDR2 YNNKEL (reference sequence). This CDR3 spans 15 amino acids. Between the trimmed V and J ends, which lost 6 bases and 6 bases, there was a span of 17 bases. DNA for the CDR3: TGTGCCAGCAGGTTCAGGGCAGGGTTGCCCGGGGAGCTGTTTTTT. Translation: CASRFRAGLPGELFF.

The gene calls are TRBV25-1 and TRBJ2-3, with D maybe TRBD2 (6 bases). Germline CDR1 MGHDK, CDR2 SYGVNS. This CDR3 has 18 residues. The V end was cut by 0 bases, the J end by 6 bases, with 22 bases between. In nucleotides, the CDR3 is TGTGCCAGCAGTGAATACCCCTCCCACTCGGGAGTGGGGGATACGCAGTATTTT. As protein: CASSEYPSHSGVGDTQYF. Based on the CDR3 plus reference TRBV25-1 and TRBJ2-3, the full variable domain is EADIYQTPRYLVIGTGKKITLECSQTMGHDKMYWYQQDPGMELHLIHYSYGVNSTEKGDLSSESTVSRIRTEHFPLTLESARPSHTSQYLCASSEYPSHSGVGDTQYFGPGTRLTVL.

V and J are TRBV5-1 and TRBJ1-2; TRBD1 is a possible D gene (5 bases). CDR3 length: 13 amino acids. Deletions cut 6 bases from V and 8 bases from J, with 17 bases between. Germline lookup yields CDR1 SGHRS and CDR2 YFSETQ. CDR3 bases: TGCGCCAGCACCGAGCAGGCAGGGTACGGCTACACCTTC. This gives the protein CASTEQAGYGYTF. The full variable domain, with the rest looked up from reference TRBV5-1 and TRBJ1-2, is KAGVTQTPRYLIKTRGQQVTLSCSPISGHRSVSWYQQTPGQGLQFLFEYFSETQRNKGNFPGRFSGRQFSNSRSEMNVSTLELGDSALYLCASTEQAGYGYTFGSGTRLTVV.

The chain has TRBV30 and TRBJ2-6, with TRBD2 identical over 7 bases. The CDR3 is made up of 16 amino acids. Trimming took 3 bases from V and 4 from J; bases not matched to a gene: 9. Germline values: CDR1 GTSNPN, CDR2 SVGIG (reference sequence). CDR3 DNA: TGTGCCTGGAGGCGGGGGAATCCGGCCGGGGCCAACGTCCTGACTTTC. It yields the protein CAWRRGNPAGANVLTF. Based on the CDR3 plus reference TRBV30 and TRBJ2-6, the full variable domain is SQTIHQWPATLVQPVGSPLSLECTVEGTSNPNLYWYRQAAGRGLQLLFYSVGIGQISSEVPQNLSASRPQDRQFILSSKKLLLSDSGFYLCAWRRGNPAGANVLTFGAGSRLTVL.